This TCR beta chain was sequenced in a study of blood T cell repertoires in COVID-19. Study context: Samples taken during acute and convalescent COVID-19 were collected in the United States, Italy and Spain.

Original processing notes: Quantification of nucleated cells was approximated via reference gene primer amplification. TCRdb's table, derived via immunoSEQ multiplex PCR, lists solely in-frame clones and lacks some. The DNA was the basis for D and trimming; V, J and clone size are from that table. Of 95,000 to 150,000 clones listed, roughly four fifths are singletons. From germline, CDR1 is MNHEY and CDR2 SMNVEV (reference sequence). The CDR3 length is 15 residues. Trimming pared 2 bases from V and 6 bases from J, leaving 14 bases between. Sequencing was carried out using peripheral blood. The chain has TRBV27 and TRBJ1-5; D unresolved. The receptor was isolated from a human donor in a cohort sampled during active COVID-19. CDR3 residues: CASSLVKVVAQPQHF. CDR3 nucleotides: TGTGCCAGCAGTTTAGTTAAAGTGGTGGCTCAGCCCCAGCATTTT.